A single T cell receptor beta chain is shown here with its context. Its antigen has not been determined. Base quality data are lacking; no much larger clone is found one base away. The CDR3 regions of human TCRbeta chains were analyzed by immunosequencing. In the authors' own workflow: Repertoire TCRs were checked for matches against a reference library of SARS-CoV-2-specific TCRs that had been generated using the MIRA antigen-specificity platform. Breadth was defined as the fraction of unique TCRs that were SARS-CoV-2-associated. Depth was defined as the fraction of total T cells that were SARS-CoV-2-associated. Using the MIRA data, each spike-specific TCR was mapped to the spike region that the TCR reacts to and placed in a CD4 or CD8 class. Log10-transformed breadth and depth values were compared by one-way ANOVA with Sidak's multiple comparisons tests. This is the immuneACCESS table as TCRdb keeps it, with only in-frame sequences that have V and J called. A part of the clones is gone; compared with another copy, unresolved V genes explain less than half, and the rest is unexplained. The DNA gave D and trimming, while V, J and clone size come from that table. Present in this sample are 75,000 or so clones, 80% to 95% of which were seen just once. 28% of the sample is taken by the ten largest.

V is pared back by 4 bases and J by 4 bases, with 14 bases lying between the germline termini. The CDR1 and CDR2 encoded by the germline V gene (reference sequence) are LGHDT and YNNKEL. Taken from cysteine to phenylalanine, the CDR3 has 15 residues. The entry retains the CDR3 DNA only, 45 bases that are in frame from base 1. The data derive from a study of T cell responses to AZD1222 COVID-19 vaccine (dated by TCRdb to about 2021). As for the study more broadly: TCR sequencing covered approximately 230 trial participants: some 210 given two doses of AZD1222 and 26 given two doses of MenACWY control vaccine. Enrollment into the trials was organized by age into subgroups of 18-55, 56-69 and 70-plus years, and those subgroups contained roughly 150, 30 and 60 TCR-sequenced participants, respectively.

What the study reported, not specific to this receptor: Reportedly, almost half of the unique spike-specific TCRs recognized epitopes lying outside the regions that are mutated in the B.1.351 and B.1.1.7 variants. Participants were mostly white British and included more females than males, and it was suggested by the authors that clonal diversity may have been underestimated. No day 14 peak-response samples were available, so repertoires were characterized only after the peak T cell response. In the small 56-69-year group, the increase in depth fell short of significance, most likely because of low power. After two AZD1222 doses, both the breadth and the depth of spike-specific TCRs were significantly higher than at day 0 and than in MenACWY recipients. Only five to seven AZD1222 recipients were SARS-CoV-2 seropositive at baseline, limiting conclusions about previously exposed vaccinees. CD4 TCRs associated with the vaccine covered the entire spike protein, and the dominant responses were in regions 160-218 and 743-854.

This sample's time point label indicates: about 28 days (+/-7) after the second vaccine dose. AZD1222 recipients given second doses at about 4 weeks or at about 12 weeks were pooled, since spike-specific TCR depth and breadth were not found to differ between the two schedules. Samples from vaccinated people were obtained from the UK trials COV001 and COV002, which included a single-blind randomized controlled phase 2/3 trial of AZD1222 (ChAdOx1 nCoV-19) in healthy adults. Trial participant PBMC samples were collected at day 0 and day 28 after the second dose for TCRbeta chain sequencing. The chain is assembled from TRBV3-1 (or the pseudogene TRBV3-2) and TRBJ2-1; the D segment is perhaps TRBD1 or TRBD2, each sharing 5 matched bases. This receptor was taken from an adult who received the AZD1222 COVID-19 vaccine. Sequencing used peripheral blood, obtained 28 days after the second AZD1222 dose. The CDR3 protein is CASSRSPGPYNEQFF. The nucleotides are TGTGCCAGCAGCCGCTCTCCGGGACCGTACAATGAGCAGTTCTTC.